This TCR beta chain emerged from a study of early T cells in non-severe SARS-CoV-2 infection. Study at large: Chains from this unsorted whole-blood bulk RNA could not be paired. Findings and caveats of the study: Reliance on VDJdb matching favored anti-spike CD8 responses; private and CD4 specificities were missed.

V shed 7 bases and J 2 bases; nucleotides not matched to a gene: 6. The CDR3 length is 14 residues. Germline V gene sequence: CDR1 SNHLY, CDR2 FYNNEI. Tagging with unique molecular identifiers was applied to individual cDNA molecules. TCRdb ran MiXCR on the 5' RACE reads and lists one entry per CDR3 protein. The profile shows around 55,000 distinct CDR3 sequences, about 15% of them singletons. Details on this clonotype: Its specificity is unknown.

The input for sequencing was whole blood, taken at baseline. The rearrangement links TRBV2 to TRBJ2-7; 9 bases map to TRBD1. The TCR comes from an adult who was a healthcare worker with PCR-confirmed SARS-CoV-2 infection or an uninfected control (not recorded which). In nucleotides, the CDR3 is TGTGCCAGCAACCGAGGGACAGGGCCCTACGAGCAGTACTTC. Its translation is CASNRGTGPYEQYF. The full variable domain, with the rest looked up from reference TRBV2 and TRBJ2-7, is EPEVTQTPSHQVTQMGQEVILRCVPISNHLYFYWYRQILGQKVEFLVSFYNNEISEKSEIFDDQFSVERPDGSNFTLKIRSTKLEDSAMYFCASNRGTGPYEQYFGPGTRLTVT.